This T cell receptor beta chain was captured in a study of blood T cell repertoires in COVID-19. The count of this clone is one. The CDR3 runs 18 residues. In germline, CDR1 is MDHEN, CDR2 SYDVKM. V dropped 0 bases and J dropped 5; count of bases not matched to a gene: 11. Data came from immunoSEQ multiplex PCR; TCRdb stores just in-frame clones and leaves some out. This sample yields about 350,000 clones, of which roughly 87% are seen a single time; approximately 9.3% belongs to the top ten. Seattle-derived patients entered the study during active infection and were followed longitudinally. The specimen was peripheral blood. This chain uses TRBV28 with TRBJ2-3; 10 positions agree with TRBD1. The clonotype originates from a man aged 25-45 years with COVID-19, enrolled during active disease. The chain's CDR3 is CASSLWGFGTGDKDTQYF. In nucleotides, the CDR3 is TGTGCCAGCAGTTTATGGGGTTTTGGGACAGGGGACAAAGATACGCAGTATTTT.